One and the same sample provided the 22 T cell receptor beta chains below, sequenced in a study of blood T cell repertoires in COVID-19. Measured with immunoSEQ multiplex PCR; TCRdb has only the in-frame clones, and not every one. Among about 310,000 clones listed, about nine tenths were seen once. The sequencing sample was made of peripheral blood. The source is a man between 45 and 60 years old with active or convalescent COVID-19.

This chain uses TRBV5-1 with TRBJ1-1; TRBD1 matches at 10 bases. After removal of 7 bases from V and 2 bases from J, the junction contained 5 bases not matched to a gene. Looked up from germline, CDR1 is SGHRS and CDR2 is YFSETQ. There are 14 residues in the CDR3. The CDR3 DNA is TGCGCCAGCCTGACAGGGGGCCTAAACACTGAAGCTTTCTTT. Protein sequence: CASLTGGLNTEAFF.

The chain recombines TRBV2 with TRBJ2-7, with D possibly TRBD1 on 6 matching bases. V was shortened by 2 bases and J by 2 bases, with 10 bases between the two germline ends. Germline V lookup: CDR1 SNHLY, CDR2 FYNNEI. The CDR3 is made up of 14 amino acids. CDR3 in amino acids: CASSENRDTYEQYF. As DNA, the CDR3 is TGTGCCAGCAGTGAAAACAGGGATACCTACGAGCAGTACTTC. The variable domain in full, with the rest retrieved from reference TRBV2 and TRBJ2-7, is EPEVTQTPSHQVTQMGQEVILRCVPISNHLYFYWYRQILGQKVEFLVSFYNNEISEKSEIFDDQFSVERPDGSNFTLKIRSTKLEDSAMYFCASSENRDTYEQYFGPGTRLTVT.

The chain couples TRBV11-2 to TRBJ1-6; 7 positions agree with TRBD1. CDR3 length: 15 amino acids. The germline CDR1 and CDR2 sequences are SGHAT and FQNNGV. Losses at the gene ends were 4 bases for V and 8 bases for J; bases not matched to a gene: 8. The CDR3 nucleotides read TGTGCCAGCAGCTCAGACAGGGAGGGATATTCACCCCTCCACTTT. Translating gives CASSSDREGYSPLHF.

This clone appeared a single time. The chain combines TRBV18 with TRBJ2-7; D perhaps matches TRBD1 (6 bases). Trimming cost V 3 bases and J 5 bases, with 14 bases left between them. This CDR3 contains 14 residues. Germline V gene lookup returns CDR1 KGHSH and CDR2 LQKENI. The CDR3 here is CASSPLQGAHEQYF. The DNA for the CDR3 is TGTGCCAGCTCACCCTTACAGGGTGCCCACGAGCAGTACTTC.

V gene TRBV24-1 combines with J gene TRBJ2-3; D is possibly TRBD1 (6 bases). In germline, CDR1 is KGHDR, CDR2 SFDVKD. V was pared by 4 bases and J by 1 base, with 11 bases between. The CDR3 has 15 residues. The CDR3 sequence: CATSDPRQGTDTQYF. In DNA, the CDR3 is TGTGCCACCAGTGACCCTCGACAGGGCACAGATACGCAGTATTTT.

This chain connects TRBV2 to TRBJ2-3, with TRBD2 matching over 8 bases. Germline loops: CDR1 SNHLY, CDR2 FYNNEI. Trimming cost V 6 bases and J 6 bases; bases outside gene matches: 11. CDR3 length: 15 amino acids. In DNA form, the CDR3 reads TGTGCCAGCAGGGGGGGACTAGTAGAGTCTGATACGCAGTATTTT. Encoded protein: CASRGGLVESDTQYF.

V gene TRBV5-5 combines with J gene TRBJ1-5; 8 nucleotides match TRBD1. From germline, CDR1 is SGHKS and CDR2 YYEKEE (reference sequence). Losses at the gene ends were 2 bases for V and 2 bases for J; bases not matched to a gene: 3. The CDR3 has 15 residues. Written as DNA, the CDR3 is TGTGCCAGCAGCTTCCAGGGGGCCGGCAATCAGCCCCAGCATTTT. It codes for CASSFQGAGNQPQHF. The whole variable domain, remainder taken from reference TRBV5-5 and TRBJ1-5, is DAGVTQSPTHLIKTRGQQVTLRCSPISGHKSVSWYQQVLGQGPQFIFQYYEKEERGRGNFPDRFSARQFPNYSSELNVNALLLGDSALYLCASSFQGAGNQPQHFGDGTRLSIL.

V gene TRBV6-5 combines with J gene TRBJ2-7; D not certain. Germline V gives CDR1 MNHEY, CDR2 SVGAGI. The CDR3 sequence is 14 residues long. Trimming took off 0 bases at V and 4 bases at J, with 10 bases between the two ends. As DNA, the CDR3 is TGTGCCAGCAGTTACTCACACAGCCTTTACGAGCAGTACTTC. Residues: CASSYSHSLYEQYF.

The sample holds a few counts of this clone. V usage is TRBV3-1 (or the pseudogene TRBV3-2) and J usage is TRBJ1-3; D unresolved. This CDR3 comprises 13 residues. CDR1 is LGHDT, CDR2 YNNKEL, per germline (reference sequence). The V gene lost 4 bases and the J gene lost 4 bases, with 8 bases spanning the gap. CDR3 nucleotide sequence: TGTGCCAGCAGCCCCTCCGGGGGAAACACCATATATTTT. Translating gives CASSPSGGNTIYF.

The chain combines TRBV30 with TRBJ1-1; possibly TRBD1 for D (6 bases). V lost 3 bases and J 3 bases, leaving 11 bases between the germline ends. This CDR3 has 13 residues. Looked up from germline, CDR1 is GTSNPN and CDR2 is SVGIG (reference sequence). The CDR3 reads CAWSGQMDTEAFF. For the CDR3, the DNA is TGTGCCTGGAGCGGACAGATGGACACTGAAGCTTTCTTT. The full variable domain, rest sourced from reference TRBV30 and TRBJ1-1, is SQTIHQWPATLVQPVGSPLSLECTVEGTSNPNLYWYRQAAGRGLQLLFYSVGIGQISSEVPQNLSASRPQDRQFILSSKKLLLSDSGFYLCAWSGQMDTEAFFGQGTRLTVV.

This clone was counted once. The V call is TRBV2, the J call TRBJ2-5; tentatively, D is TRBD2 (5 bases). The CDR3 is made up of 11 amino acids. V shed 11 bases and J shed 5 bases, with 12 bases lying between them. Germline CDR1 and CDR2: SNHLY and FYNNEI. The CDR3 DNA is TGTGCCTGCACGACGGGGGAGACCCAGTACTTC. This gives the protein CACTTGETQYF.

The chain carries TRBV5-4 and TRBJ1-1; weak D call: TRBD1 (5 bases). The CDR3 length is 14 residues. V lost 5 bases, J lost 7 bases, and 18 bases lay in between. Germline-derived CDR1 and CDR2 are SGHNT and YYREEE (reference sequence). The CDR3 DNA reads as TGTGCCAGCAGGAGGACGGATGGGGGGGGTGAAGCTTTCTTT. As protein: CASRRTDGGGEAFF.

The chain joins TRBV6-5 to TRBJ2-7; D remains unclear. The CDR3 runs 13 residues. The V end was cut by 5 bases, the J end by 3 bases, with 11 bases between. Germline CDR1 MNHEY, CDR2 SVGAGI. The CDR3 DNA is TGTGCCAGCAGTCTCTCGGTAAACTACGAGCAGTACTTC. Protein product: CASSLSVNYEQYF.

The chain combines TRBV15 with TRBJ1-4; TRBD1 might be the D (5 bases). The germline V gene encodes CDR1 LNHNV and CDR2 YYDKDF (reference sequence). Trimming took off 8 bases at V and 5 bases at J, with 24 bases between the two ends. The CDR3 is 17 amino acids. The CDR3 DNA follows: TGTGCCACCGCGTACATAGGCTTGGGGACTGCGAATGAAAAACTGTTTTTT. Translated, it gives CATAYIGLGTANEKLFF.

This clone was counted a single time. CDR3 DNA: TGCGCCAGCAGCCCACTCGGGACAGGGACGGAGACCCAGTACTTC. This sequence encodes CASSPLGTGTETQYF. V usage is TRBV5-1 and J usage is TRBJ2-5, with 9 bases lining up with TRBD1. Germline assignment: CDR1 SGHRS and CDR2 YFSETQ. V was clipped by 4 bases and J by 5 bases; unmatched bases: 9. The CDR3 extends over 15 amino acids.

The rearrangement joins TRBV19 to TRBJ1-2; the D is unclear. Germline V gives CDR1 LNHDA, CDR2 SQIVND (reference sequence). This CDR3 comprises 16 residues. With 3 bases removed from V and 8 bases from J, the gap between germline ends came to 22 bases. In DNA form, the CDR3 reads TGTGCCAGTAGTATTACTCGCGATACCCAGAGAGGAGGCTACACCTTC. The encoded protein is CASSITRDTQRGGYTF.

This chain links TRBV28 with TRBJ2-7, with 8 bases matching TRBD1. CDR1 and CDR2 from the germline V gene are MDHEN and SYDVKM. Trimming cost V 6 bases and J 1 base; bases outside gene matches: 8. The CDR3 totals 15 residues. CDR3 DNA sequence: TGTGCCAGCAGCCTCCGGGACAGGTTATCCTACGAGCAGTACTTC. Translated: CASSLRDRLSYEQYF.

V usage is TRBV5-1 and J usage is TRBJ1-4, with D possibly TRBD1 on 5 matching bases. Germline assignment: CDR1 SGHRS and CDR2 YFSETQ. V lost 4 bases to trimming and J lost 0 bases, with 19 bases between them. CDR3 length equals 18 residues. CDR3 residues: CASSPGGVDSSTNEKLFF. Written as DNA, the CDR3 is TGCGCCAGCAGCCCCGGGGGGGTAGACAGTTCAACTAATGAAAAACTGTTTTTT.

The gene calls are TRBV5-4 and TRBJ2-7; 9 nucleotides match TRBD1. V shed 4 bases, J shed 4 bases, and the junction held 12 bases outside the gene matches. The CDR3 consists of 16 residues. The germline V gene encodes CDR1 SGHNT and CDR2 YYREEE (reference sequence). CDR3 in DNA: TGTGCCAGCAGCGTGACTCCGGGACAGGGCCCTTACGAGCAGTACTTC. It yields the protein CASSVTPGQGPYEQYF.

This clone was recorded only once. The genes are TRBV27 and TRBJ1-6; D is perhaps TRBD1 (5 bases). Germline CDR1 MNHEY, CDR2 SMNVEV (reference sequence). The V gene lost 3 bases and the J gene lost 9 bases, with 15 bases spanning the gap. The CDR3 has 15 amino acids. CDR3 loop: CASSFSGANASPLHF. The CDR3 region has the DNA TGTGCCAGCAGTTTTTCTGGGGCCAATGCTTCACCCCTCCACTTT.

The table lists this clone with a few counts. V usage is TRBV3-1 (or the pseudogene TRBV3-2) and J usage is TRBJ2-5, with 12 bases that match TRBD1. This CDR3 comprises 16 residues. Germline V lookup: CDR1 LGHDT, CDR2 YNNKEL (reference sequence). V lost 4 bases to trimming and J lost 2 bases; unmatched junction nucleotides: 5. The CDR3 loop reads CASSPWDRGPQETQYF. The CDR3, as DNA: TGTGCCAGCAGCCCCTGGGACAGGGGGCCGCAAGAGACCCAGTACTTC.

The J gene is TRBJ2-2, the V gene TRBV6-5; tentative D call: TRBD1 (6 bases). Germline V gene data show CDR1 as MNHEY and CDR2 as SVGAGI. V was clipped by 2 bases and J by 4 bases, with 11 bases between them. CDR3 length: 15 amino acids. The CDR3 region is CASSYDGQPTGELFF. The CDR3 DNA is TGTGCCAGCAGTTACGACGGACAGCCCACCGGGGAGCTGTTTTTT.